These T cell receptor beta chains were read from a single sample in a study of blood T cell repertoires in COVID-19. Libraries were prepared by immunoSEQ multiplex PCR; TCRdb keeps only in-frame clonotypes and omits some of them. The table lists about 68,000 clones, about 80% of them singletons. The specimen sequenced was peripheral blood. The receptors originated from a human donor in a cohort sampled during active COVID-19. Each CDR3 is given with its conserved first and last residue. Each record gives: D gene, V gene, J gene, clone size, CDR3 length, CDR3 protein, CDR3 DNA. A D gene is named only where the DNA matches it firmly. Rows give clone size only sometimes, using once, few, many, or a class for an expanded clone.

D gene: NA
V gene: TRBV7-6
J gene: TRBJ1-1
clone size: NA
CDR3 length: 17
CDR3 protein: CASSPRVRMQGRTEAFF
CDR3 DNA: TGTGCCAGCAGCCCTAGAGTAAGGATGCAGGGGCGGACTGAAGCTTTCTTT

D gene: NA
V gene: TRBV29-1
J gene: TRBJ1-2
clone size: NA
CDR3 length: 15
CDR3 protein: CSVEEPLAGLYGYTF
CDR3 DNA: TGCAGCGTTGAAGAACCCCTGGCAGGCCTCTATGGCTACACCTTC

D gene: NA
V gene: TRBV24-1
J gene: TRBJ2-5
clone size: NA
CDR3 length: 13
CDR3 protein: CATSGGGRETQYF
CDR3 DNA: TGTGCCACCAGTGGGGGGGGGCGTGAGACCCAGTACTTC

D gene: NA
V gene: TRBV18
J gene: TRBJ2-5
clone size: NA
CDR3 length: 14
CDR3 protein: CASSPAGREETQYF
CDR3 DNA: TGTGCCAGCTCACCAGCAGGGCGAGAGGAGACCCAGTACTTC

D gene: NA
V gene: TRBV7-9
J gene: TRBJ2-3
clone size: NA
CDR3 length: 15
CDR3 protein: CASSSTVYHTDTQYF
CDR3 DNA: TGTGCCAGCAGCTCCACAGTCTACCACACAGATACGCAGTATTTT

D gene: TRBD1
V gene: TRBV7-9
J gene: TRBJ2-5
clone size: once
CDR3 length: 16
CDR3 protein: CASSRAGGASQETQYF
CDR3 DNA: TGTGCCAGCAGCCGAGCAGGGGGCGCATCCCAAGAGACCCAGTACTTC

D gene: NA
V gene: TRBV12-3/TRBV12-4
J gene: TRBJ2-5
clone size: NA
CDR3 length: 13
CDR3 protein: CASSLGLAETQYF
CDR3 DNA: TGTGCCAGCAGTTTAGGGCTAGCGGAGACCCAGTACTTC

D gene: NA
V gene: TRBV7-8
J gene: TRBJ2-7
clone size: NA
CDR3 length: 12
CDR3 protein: CASSRLNYEQYF
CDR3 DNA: TGTGCCAGCAGCCGACTTAACTACGAGCAGTACTTC

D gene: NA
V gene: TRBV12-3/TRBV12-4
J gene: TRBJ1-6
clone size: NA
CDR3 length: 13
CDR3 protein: CASQDSSNSPLHF
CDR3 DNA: TGTGCCAGTCAAGACAGTTCTAATTCACCCCTCCACTTT

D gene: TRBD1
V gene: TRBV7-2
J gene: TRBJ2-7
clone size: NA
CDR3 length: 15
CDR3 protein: CASSLVGTGYYEQYF
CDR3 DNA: TGTGCCAGCAGCTTAGTGGGGACAGGGTACTACGAGCAGTACTTC

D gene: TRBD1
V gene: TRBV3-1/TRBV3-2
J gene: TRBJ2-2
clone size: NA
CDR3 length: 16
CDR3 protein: CASSQVRDRGAGELFF
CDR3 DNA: TGTGCCAGCAGCCAAGTCAGGGACAGGGGCGCCGGGGAGCTGTTTTTT

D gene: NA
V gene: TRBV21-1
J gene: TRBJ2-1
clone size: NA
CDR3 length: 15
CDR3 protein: CASSNLAALANEQFF
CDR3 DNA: TGTGCCAGCAGCAACCTAGCGGCTTTGGCCAATGAGCAGTTCTTC

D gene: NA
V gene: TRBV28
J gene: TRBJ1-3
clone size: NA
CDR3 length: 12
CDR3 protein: CASSQRSNTIYF
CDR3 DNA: TGTGCCAGTTCGCAGCGGTCGAACACCATATATTTT

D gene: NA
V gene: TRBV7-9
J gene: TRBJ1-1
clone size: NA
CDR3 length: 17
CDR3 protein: CASSLVYSGMGNTEAFF
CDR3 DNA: TGTGCCAGCAGCTTAGTCTATTCGGGGATGGGGAACACTGAAGCTTTCTTT

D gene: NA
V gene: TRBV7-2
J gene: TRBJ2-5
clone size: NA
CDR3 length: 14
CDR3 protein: CASSLLGAAETQYF
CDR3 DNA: TGTGCCAGCAGCCTTCTAGGGGCCGCTGAGACCCAGTACTTC

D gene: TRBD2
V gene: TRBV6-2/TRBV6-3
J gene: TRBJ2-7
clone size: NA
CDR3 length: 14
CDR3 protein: CASSYTSGGGEQYF
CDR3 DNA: TGTGCCAGCAGTTACACTAGCGGGGGAGGTGAGCAGTACTTC

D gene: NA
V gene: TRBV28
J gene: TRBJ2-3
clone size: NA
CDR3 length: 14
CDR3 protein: CASSLSSEMGTQYF
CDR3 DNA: TGTGCCAGCAGTTTGAGTAGCGAAATGGGTACGCAGTATTTT

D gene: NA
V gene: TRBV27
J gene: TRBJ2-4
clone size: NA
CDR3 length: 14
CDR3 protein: CASGGSSAINIQYF
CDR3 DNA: TGTGCCAGCGGGGGGTCTTCCGCCATAAACATTCAGTACTTC

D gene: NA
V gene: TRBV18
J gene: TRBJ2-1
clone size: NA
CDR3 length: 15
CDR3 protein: CASSLTSNSYNEQFF
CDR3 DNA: TGTGCCAGCTCACTAACTAGCAACTCCTACAATGAGCAGTTCTTC

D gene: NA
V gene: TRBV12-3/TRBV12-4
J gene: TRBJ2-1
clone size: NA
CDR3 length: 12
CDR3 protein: CASSLARAEQFF
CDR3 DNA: TGTGCCAGCAGTTTAGCGAGGGCTGAGCAGTTCTTC

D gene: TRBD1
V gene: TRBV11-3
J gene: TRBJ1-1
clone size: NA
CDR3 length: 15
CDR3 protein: CASSQAGGMNTEAFF
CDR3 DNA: TGTGCCAGCAGCCAGGCAGGGGGAATGAACACTGAAGCTTTCTTT

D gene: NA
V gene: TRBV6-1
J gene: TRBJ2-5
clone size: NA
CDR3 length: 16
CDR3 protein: CASSGFGGGLQETQYF
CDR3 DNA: TGTGCCAGCAGTGGTTTTGGGGGGGGCCTCCAAGAGACCCAGTACTTC

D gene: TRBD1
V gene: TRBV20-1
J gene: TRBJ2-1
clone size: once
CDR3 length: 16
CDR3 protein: CSASSLQGSSYNEQFF
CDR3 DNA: TGCAGTGCCAGTTCGCTACAGGGGAGCTCCTACAATGAGCAGTTCTTC

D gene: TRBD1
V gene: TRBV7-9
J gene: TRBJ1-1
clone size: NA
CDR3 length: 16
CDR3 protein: CASSSDRVGYDTEAFF
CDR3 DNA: TGTGCCAGCAGCTCAGACAGGGTAGGATACGACACTGAAGCTTTCTTT

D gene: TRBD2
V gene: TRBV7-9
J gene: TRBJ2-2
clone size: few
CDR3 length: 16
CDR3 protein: CASRFGLAGGPGELFF
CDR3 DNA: TGTGCCAGCAGATTTGGACTAGCGGGGGGCCCCGGGGAGCTGTTTTTT

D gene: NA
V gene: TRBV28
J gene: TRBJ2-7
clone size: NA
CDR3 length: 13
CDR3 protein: CASLGAGFSEQYF
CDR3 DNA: TGTGCCAGCCTGGGGGCAGGGTTTAGCGAGCAGTACTTC

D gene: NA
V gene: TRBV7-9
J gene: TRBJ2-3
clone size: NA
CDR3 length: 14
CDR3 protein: CASGGGFSTDTQYF
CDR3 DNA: TGTGCCAGCGGAGGCGGCTTTAGCACAGATACGCAGTATTTT

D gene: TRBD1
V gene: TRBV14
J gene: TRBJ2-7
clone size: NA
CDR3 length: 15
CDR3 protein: CASSQDWDSLYEQYF
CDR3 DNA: TGTGCCAGCAGCCAAGATTGGGACAGTTTATACGAGCAGTACTTC

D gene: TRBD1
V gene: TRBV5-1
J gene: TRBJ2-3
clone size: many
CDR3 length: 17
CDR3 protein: CASSGRQGWGTTDTQYF
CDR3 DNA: TGCGCCAGCAGCGGCCGACAGGGTTGGGGCACCACAGATACGCAGTATTTT

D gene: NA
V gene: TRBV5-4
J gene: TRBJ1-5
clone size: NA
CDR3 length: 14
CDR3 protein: CASSLQGPNQPQHF
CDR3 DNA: TGTGCCAGCAGCTTGCAGGGCCCCAATCAGCCCCAGCATTTT